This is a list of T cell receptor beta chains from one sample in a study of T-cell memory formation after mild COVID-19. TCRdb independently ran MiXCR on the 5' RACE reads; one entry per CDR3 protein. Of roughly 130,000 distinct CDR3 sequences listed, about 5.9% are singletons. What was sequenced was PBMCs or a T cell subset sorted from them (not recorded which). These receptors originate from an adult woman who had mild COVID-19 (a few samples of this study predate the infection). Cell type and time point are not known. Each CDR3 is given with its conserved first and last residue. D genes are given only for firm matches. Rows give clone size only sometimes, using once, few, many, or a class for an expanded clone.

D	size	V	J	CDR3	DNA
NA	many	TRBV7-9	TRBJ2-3	CASNSDRRFTDTQYF	TGTGCCAGCAACTCGGACAGACGGTTCACAGATACGCAGTATTTT
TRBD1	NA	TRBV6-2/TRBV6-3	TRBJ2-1	CASSHNRGRGEQFF	TGTGCCAGCAGCCACAACAGGGGGCGCGGGGAGCAGTTCTTC
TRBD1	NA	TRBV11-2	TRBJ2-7	CASSQTGVTYEQYF	TGTGCCAGCAGCCAGACAGGGGTGACCTACGAGCAGTACTTC
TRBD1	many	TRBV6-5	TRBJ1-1	CASRLTGVTEAFF	TGTGCCAGCAGACTGACAGGGGTCACTGAAGCTTTCTTT
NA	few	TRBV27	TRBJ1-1	CASRSGGTNTEAFF	TGTGCCAGCAGGTCGGGAGGCACGAACACTGAAGCTTTCTTT
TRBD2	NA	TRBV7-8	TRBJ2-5	CASSRTSGGSQETQYF	TGTGCCAGCAGCAGGACTAGCGGGGGATCCCAAGAGACCCAGTACTTC
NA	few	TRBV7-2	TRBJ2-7	CASSLALYEQYF	TGTGCCAGCAGCTTAGCCCTCTACGAGCAGTACTTC
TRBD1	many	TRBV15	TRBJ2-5	CATSSARAGTGVTQYF	TGTGCCACCAGCAGCGCGCGAGCCGGGACAGGGGTTACCCAGTACTTC
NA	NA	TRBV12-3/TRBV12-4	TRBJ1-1	CASSFGVGTEAFF	TGTGCCAGCAGTTTCGGGGTGGGCACTGAAGCTTTCTTT
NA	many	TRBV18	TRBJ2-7	CASSPPSAGSYEQYF	TGTGCCAGCTCACCACCGTCAGCGGGCTCCTACGAGCAGTACTTC
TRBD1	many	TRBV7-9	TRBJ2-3	CASRRDSHTDTQYF	TGTGCCAGCAGACGGGACAGCCACACAGATACGCAGTATTTT
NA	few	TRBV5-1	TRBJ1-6	CASSKGNSPLHF	TGCGCCAGCAGCAAGGGGAATTCACCCCTCCACTTT
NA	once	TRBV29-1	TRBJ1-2	CSGIVTNGDNIYGYTF	TGCAGCGGCATTGTCACCAACGGGGATAATATCTATGGCTACACCTTC
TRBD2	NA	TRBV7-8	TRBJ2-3	CASSPRLAGASNTDTQYF	TGTGCCAGTAGTCCGAGACTAGCGGGCGCATCGAACACAGATACGCAGTATTTT
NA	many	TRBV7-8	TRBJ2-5	CASSLGVAEETQYF	TGTGCCAGCAGCTTAGGAGTAGCAGAAGAGACCCAGTACTTC
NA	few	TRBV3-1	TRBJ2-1	CASSQGRASTEQFF	TGTGCCAGCAGCCAAGGGAGGGCTAGCACTGAGCAGTTCTTC
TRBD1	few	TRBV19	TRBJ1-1	CASSPSTGGRTEAFF	TGTGCCAGTAGTCCGTCGACAGGGGGAAGGACTGAAGCTTTCTTT
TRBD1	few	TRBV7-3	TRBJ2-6	CASSSGQPNSGANVLTF	TGTGCCAGCAGTTCGGGACAGCCCAATTCTGGGGCCAACGTCCTGACTTTC
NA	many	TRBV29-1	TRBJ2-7	CSVEGSTYEQYF	TGCAGCGTTGAAGGCTCCACCTACGAGCAGTACTTC
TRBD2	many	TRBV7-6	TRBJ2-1	CASSLEIAGGFNNEQFF	TGTGCCAGCAGCTTAGAGATAGCGGGGGGGTTCAACAATGAGCAGTTCTTC
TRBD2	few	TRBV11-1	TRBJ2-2	CASSLESLAGPGELFF	TGTGCCAGCAGCTTAGAATCACTAGCGGGGCCCGGGGAGCTGTTTTTT
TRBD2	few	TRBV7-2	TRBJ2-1	CASSSGLAGGNWIGEQFF	TGTGCCAGCAGCTCAGGACTAGCGGGGGGGAATTGGATAGGTGAGCAGTTCTTC
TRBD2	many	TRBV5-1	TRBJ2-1	CASTPRTGGPGDEQFF	TGCGCCAGCACCCCAAGGACGGGAGGGCCGGGAGATGAGCAGTTCTTC
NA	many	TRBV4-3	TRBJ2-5	CASSQGRGETQYF	TGCGCCAGCAGCCAAGGCCGCGGGGAGACCCAGTACTTC
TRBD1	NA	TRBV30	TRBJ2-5	CAWSVKGARETQYF	TGTGCCTGGAGTGTAAAGGGGGCGAGGGAGACCCAGTACTTC
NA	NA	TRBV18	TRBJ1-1	CASSQNTRRGTEAFF	TGTGCCAGCTCACAAAATACCAGGAGGGGGACTGAAGCTTTCTTT
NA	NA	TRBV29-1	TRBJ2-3	CSVEAPSSDTQYF	TGCAGCGTTGAAGCCCCTAGCTCAGATACGCAGTATTTT
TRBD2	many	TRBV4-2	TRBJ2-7	CASSQGVTSGRTYEQYF	TGTGCCAGCAGCCAAGGGGTGACTAGCGGGAGAACCTACGAGCAGTACTTC
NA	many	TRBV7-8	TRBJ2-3	CASSSELGAQYF	TGTGCCAGCAGCTCCGAGCTGGGCGCGCAGTATTTT
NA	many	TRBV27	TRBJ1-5	CASRRWDTGQPQHF	TGTGCCAGCAGGCGCTGGGACACAGGTCAGCCCCAGCATTTT
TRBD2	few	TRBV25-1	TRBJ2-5	CASSGTSGQETQYF	TGTGCCAGCAGTGGGACTAGCGGCCAAGAGACCCAGTACTTC
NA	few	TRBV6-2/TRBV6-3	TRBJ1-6	CASSYPQTDRKNSPLHF	TGTGCCAGCAGTTACCCGCAAACCGACAGGAAAAATTCACCCCTCCACTTT
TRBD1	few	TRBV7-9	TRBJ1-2	CASSLGQGLRF	TGTGCCAGCAGCCTGGGACAGGGCCTCCGCTTC
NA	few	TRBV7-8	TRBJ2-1	CASSLQRIEQFF	TGTGCCAGCAGCTTACAACGCATCGAGCAGTTCTTC
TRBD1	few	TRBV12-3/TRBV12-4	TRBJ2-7	CASSYDRGPSYEQYF	TGTGCCAGCAGCTATGACAGGGGCCCATCCTACGAGCAGTACTTC
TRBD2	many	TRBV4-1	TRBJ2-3	CASSQSRTSGATDTQYF	TGCGCCAGCAGCCAATCAAGGACTAGCGGGGCCACAGATACGCAGTATTTT
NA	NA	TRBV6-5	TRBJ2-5	CASSYSVPETQYF	TGTGCCAGCAGTTACTCGGTCCCAGAGACCCAGTACTTC
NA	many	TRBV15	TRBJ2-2	CATRRPGVPNTGELFF	TGTGCCACCAGACGACCCGGGGTGCCGAACACCGGGGAGCTGTTTTTT
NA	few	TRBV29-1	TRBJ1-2	CSVEAALFGSFGYTF	TGCAGCGTTGAAGCGGCCCTCTTCGGATCTTTTGGCTACACCTTC
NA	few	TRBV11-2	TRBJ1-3	CASSHGSGGWNTIYF	TGTGCCAGCAGCCACGGCAGCGGCGGGTGGAACACCATATATTTT
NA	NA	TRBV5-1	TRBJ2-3	CASSLVPGAGTDTQYF	TGCGCCAGCAGCTTGGTGCCCGGGGCGGGTACAGATACGCAGTATTTT
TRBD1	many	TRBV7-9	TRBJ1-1	CASQLQGSWAEAFF	TGTGCCAGTCAACTACAGGGGTCGTGGGCTGAAGCTTTCTTT